Listed here are 20 T cell receptor beta chains from one sample, sequenced in a study of T cells in Graves' hyperthyroidism and ophthalmopathy. Amplified TCR beta CDR3 regions came from RNA transcripts. In the first-round RT-PCR of the TCR CDR3, the HTBI primer set was used. A single record per CDR3 protein comes from TCRdb applying MiXCR to the multiplex PCR reads. The table lists approximately 640,000 distinct CDR3 sequences, over 40% of them singletons. Specimen: peripheral blood or thyroid tissue (not recorded which). Receptors originate from an adult man with Graves' disease, either hyperthyroidism or ophthalmopathy (not recorded which).

V gene TRBV7-9 combines with J gene TRBJ2-5; 8 bases line up with TRBD2. The ends lost 6 bases at V and 5 bases at J; junction bases unmatched: 17. This CDR3 is 17 amino acids long. Germline V gene sequence: CDR1 SEHNR, CDR2 FQNEAQ (reference sequence). The CDR3 region is CASSYSRFGGGGETQYF. CDR3 DNA sequence: TGTGCCAGCAGTTACTCGAGGTTCGGGGGGGGAGGTGAGACCCAGTACTTC. The complete variable domain, with remaining parts taken from reference TRBV7-9 and TRBJ2-5, reads DTGVSQNPRHKITKRGQNVTFRCDPISEHNRLYWYRQTLGQGPEFLTYFQNEAQLEKSRLLSDRFSAERPKGSFSTLEIQRTEQGDSAMYLCASSYSRFGGGGETQYFGPGTRLLVL.

The J gene is TRBJ2-7, the V gene TRBV20-1, with a weak D call TRBD2 (6 bases). Germline CDR1 reads DFQATT; CDR2 reads SNEGSKA (reference sequence). V lost 8 bases and J lost 1, with 21 bases in between. There are 15 residues in the CDR3. Here the CDR3 reads CSIPHPGLASYEQYF. In DNA form, the CDR3 reads TGCAGTATACCCCATCCGGGACTGGCGTCCTACGAGCAGTACTTC.

Here the CDR3 reads CASSLTGGAPANEKLFF. In nucleotides, the CDR3 is TGTGCCAGCAGCCTCACAGGGGGGGCGCCGGCTAATGAAAAACTGTTTTTT. The J gene is TRBJ1-4, the V gene TRBV12-3 or TRBV12-4; TRBD1 matches 8 bases. The CDR3 covers 17 residues. V dropped 6 bases and J dropped 3; count of bases not matched to a gene: 12.

This clonotype was counted only a few times. The rearrangement uses TRBV20-1 and TRBJ2-5, with 9 bases aligning to TRBD2. The V and J ends lost 1 base and 4 bases, in that order; junction bases with no gene match: 4. The CDR3 sequence is 14 residues long. Looked up from germline, CDR1 is DFQATT and CDR2 is SNEGSKA (reference sequence). CDR3 in amino acids: CSARGGRAGETQYF. DNA of the CDR3: TGCAGTGCTAGAGGCGGGAGGGCCGGAGAGACCCAGTACTTC.

This clonotype was observed many times. The chain employs TRBV7-2 and TRBJ2-7; TRBD2 aligns across 12 bases. Looked up from germline, CDR1 is SGHTA and CDR2 is FQGNSA. This CDR3 spans 17 amino acids. The J segment lost 0 bases and the V segment lost 5 bases, leaving 8 bases of the junction unmatched. CDR3 sequence reads: CASSQRASGRASYEQYF. The CDR3 DNA follows: TGTGCCAGCAGCCAGAGGGCTAGCGGGAGGGCCTCCTACGAGCAGTACTTC.

Worth noting for this clonotype: This clone may be a read error of a much larger clone one base away. The CDR3 ends on some other residue instead of the conserved phenylalanine or tryptophan, so this is likely a read error. V and J are TRBV7-6 and TRBJ2-6; the D gene is possibly TRBD1 (5 bases). The CDR3 runs 14 residues. V shed 6 bases and J shed 2 bases, with 8 bases lying between them. Germline loops: CDR1 SGHVS, CDR2 FNYEAQ. DNA of the CDR3: TGTGCCAGCAGAGCCAGGGCTGGGGCCAACGTCCTGACTTCC. The encoded protein is CASRARAGANVLTS.

A few counts support this clonotype. The chain links TRBV5-1 to TRBJ1-3; tentatively, D is TRBD1 (5 bases). V lost 5 bases and J 1 base, leaving 19 bases between the germline ends. This CDR3 contains 17 residues. Germline assignment: CDR1 SGHRS and CDR2 YFSETQ. CDR3 coding DNA: TGCGCCAGCAGGTCATCCCCGACAGCTTATTCTGGAAACACCATATATTTT. Its protein product is CASRSSPTAYSGNTIYF.

The gene calls are TRBV29-1 and TRBJ1-3, with D maybe TRBD1 (5 bases). This CDR3 has 15 residues. V was cut by 8 bases and J by 0 bases, with 17 bases left in between. Germline CDR1 SQVTM, CDR2 ANQGSEA. The CDR3 spells CSFGTQGLSGNTIYF. In DNA form, the CDR3 reads TGCAGCTTTGGCACCCAGGGACTCTCTGGAAACACCATATATTTT.

This clonotype occurred many times. The chain uses TRBV7-8 and TRBJ1-6; D is ambiguous. V was shortened by 1 base and J by 9 bases, with 10 bases between the two germline ends. CDR3 length: 14 amino acids. Per the germline V gene, CDR1 is SGHVS and CDR2 is FQNEAQ. This CDR3 is CASSLGTLASPLHF. The CDR3 DNA reads as TGTGCCAGCAGCTTAGGGACTCTAGCTTCACCCCTCCACTTT.

There are a few counts of this clonotype. V and J are TRBV5-5 and TRBJ1-5; D not resolved. The CDR3 loop spans 14 amino acids. The germline V gene encodes CDR1 SGHKS and CDR2 YYEKEE (reference sequence). V lost 4 bases, J lost 4 bases, and 12 bases lay in between. Here the CDR3 reads CASSQDGANQPQHF. The CDR3 DNA reads as TGTGCCAGCAGCCAAGATGGCGCGAATCAGCCCCAGCATTTT.

This clonotype was observed at least ten times. The chain carries TRBV2 and TRBJ2-2; D is ambiguous. This CDR3 has 14 residues. Trimming shortened V by 7 bases and J by 0 bases, and 9 bases separated the two germline ends. From germline, CDR1 is SNHLY and CDR2 FYNNEI. The CDR3 DNA reads TGTGCCAGCATCGGCAGCGCGAACACCGGGGAGCTGTTTTTT. Its protein is CASIGSANTGELFF. The full variable domain, with the rest looked up from reference TRBV2 and TRBJ2-2, is EPEVTQTPSHQVTQMGQEVILRCVPISNHLYFYWYRQILGQKVEFLVSFYNNEISEKSEIFDDQFSVERPDGSNFTLKIRSTKLEDSAMYFCASIGSANTGELFFGEGSRLTVL.

This chain uses TRBV5-1 with TRBJ1-2; D is unresolved. Germline V gene lookup returns CDR1 SGHRS and CDR2 YFSETQ. Trimming removed 0 bases from V and 8 bases from J, with 17 bases in between. The length of the CDR3 is 15 residues. Here the CDR3 DNA reads TGCGCCAGCAGCTTGGCCTCTGGAGGCTATGAGGGCTACACCTTC. Translated: CASSLASGGYEGYTF.

This clonotype was recorded many times. The chain couples TRBV29-1 to TRBJ1-1, with TRBD1 matching over 12 bases. The CDR3 runs 16 residues. Trimming took 1 base from V and 8 from J; bases not matched to a gene: 11. CDR1 is SQVTM and CDR2 is ANQGSEA in the germline V gene. The CDR3 nucleotides read TGCAGCGTTGAAGTCGGTGGGACAGGGGGCGCAAGGGAAGCTTTCTTT. Translating gives CSVEVGGTGGAREAFF.

In its sample, this clonotype was seen once. The chain combines TRBV10-3 with TRBJ2-7, with 9 bases aligning to TRBD1. Germline-derived CDR1 and CDR2 are ENHRY and SYGVKD. The V and J ends lost 3 bases and 3 bases, in that order; junction bases with no gene match: 12. The CDR3 has 17 residues. For the CDR3, the DNA is TGTGCCATCAGTGAAAGAGGAGGACAGGGGAAAAACTACGAGCAGTACTTC. This translates into CAISERGGQGKNYEQYF.

The chain joins TRBV10-2 to TRBJ1-2, with TRBD1 as a possible D gene (5 bases). With 0 bases removed from V and 8 bases from J, the gap between germline ends came to 16 bases. The CDR3 covers 15 residues. The germline gives CDR1 WSHSY, CDR2 SAAADI. CDR3 bases: TGCGCCAGCAGTGAGTCCAGCCCTCGGGACGGGGGCTACACCTTC. This encodes CASSESSPRDGGYTF.

The CDR3 here is CATSAAGTGGADLEKLFF. CDR3 in DNA: TGTGCCACCAGTGCGGCAGGGACAGGGGGCGCGGACTTGGAAAAACTGTTTTTT. This chain joins TRBV24-1 and TRBJ1-4; 12 bases match TRBD1. Germline V gene sequence: CDR1 KGHDR, CDR2 SFDVKD. With 5 bases clipped from V and 8 bases from J, the junction kept 14 bases outside the gene matches. CDR3 length equals 18 residues.

V and J are TRBV9 and TRBJ1-5; a possible D gene is TRBD1 (6 bases). Trimming pared 4 bases from V and 6 bases from J, leaving 11 bases between. Germline V gene lookup returns CDR1 SGDLS and CDR2 YYNGEE. The CDR3 totals 13 residues. The CDR3 sequence: CASSQTGFQPQHF. DNA of the CDR3: TGTGCCAGCAGCCAAACAGGGTTTCAGCCCCAGCATTTT. The full variable domain, in which reference TRBV9 and TRBJ1-5 provide the parts outside the CDR3, is DSGVTQTPKHLITATGQRVTLRCSPRSGDLSVYWYQQSLDQGLQFLIQYYNGEERAKGNILERFSAQQFPDLHSELNLSSLELGDSALYFCASSQTGFQPQHFGDGTRLSIL.

The V and J genes are TRBV20-1 and TRBJ1-5, with TRBD1 as a possible D gene (6 bases). The V gene lost 2 bases and the J gene lost 0 bases, with 14 bases spanning the gap. Looked up from germline, CDR1 is DFQATT and CDR2 is SNEGSKA (reference sequence). The CDR3 runs 16 residues. CDR3 region: CSARKTGFGSNQPQHF. In nucleotides, the CDR3 is TGCAGTGCTAGAAAGACAGGTTTCGGTAGCAATCAGCCCCAGCATTTT.

CDR3 nucleotides: TGTGCCAGCAGCCCCCACGAGGTTGCCTATGGCTACACCTTC. Its translation: CASSPHEVAYGYTF. The chain is built from TRBV7-9 and TRBJ1-2; D not resolved. Trimming took 5 bases from V and 4 from J, leaving 14 bases between them. The CDR3 is 14 amino acids. The germline gives CDR1 SEHNR, CDR2 FQNEAQ (reference sequence). The variable domain in full, with the rest retrieved from reference TRBV7-9 and TRBJ1-2, is DTGVSQNPRHKITKRGQNVTFRCDPISEHNRLYWYRQTLGQGPEFLTYFQNEAQLEKSRLLSDRFSAERPKGSFSTLEIQRTEQGDSAMYLCASSPHEVAYGYTFGSGTRLTVV.

J is TRBJ2-5 and V is TRBV20-1; TRBD2 agrees at 8 bases. This CDR3 region has 12 residues. V lost 6 bases to trimming and J lost 6 bases; unmatched junction nucleotides: 6. Germline loops: CDR1 DFQATT, CDR2 SNEGSKA (reference sequence). The CDR3 region has the DNA TGCAGTGCCCTGACTAGCGTTAAGACCCAGTACTTC. Translation: CSALTSVKTQYF.